The T cell receptor (beta chain) described here comes from a study of T cell repertoires in urothelial bladder cancer. Study-level information: The approximately 12 resected lesions were three cT0, three cTa, three cT1 and three cT2 or greater.

The germline V and J ends were trimmed by 2 bases and 7 bases, with 9 bases remaining between them. CDR3 size: 12 residues. Germline-derived CDR1 and CDR2 are SEHNR and FQNEAQ (reference sequence). Ten or more counts support this clone. Its antigen is not known. Here immunoSEQ multiplex PCR was the method, and the copy in TCRdb shows in-frame clones only, minus some. The repertoire has approximately 9,000 clones, roughly 63% of them found once; the top ten carry 32%. Findings of the study overall: Median T cells were about 6,000 in carcinoma and over 20,000 in benign specimens.

The TCR originated in a human donor with urothelial carcinoma. Sequencing was performed on tumor-infiltrating cells from bladder cancer. The chain links TRBV7-9 to TRBJ2-7; the D call may be TRBD1 or TRBD2 (6 bases each). The CDR3 protein is CASSLTGREQYF. The CDR3 DNA reads as TGTGCCAGCAGCTTAACAGGGAGGGAGCAGTACTTC.